What follows are 5 T cell receptor beta chains derived from one specimen sequenced in a study of T cells expressing NK-cell markers. TCRdb derives one entry per CDR3 protein from the 5' RACE reads, leaving out DNA. Recorded for this sample: about 380,000 distinct CDR3 sequences. Sequencing was carried out using blood T cells: a sorted CD56 or NKG2C T cell subset, CD4+ or CD8+ T cells, or bulk PBMC T cells (not recorded which). The source of these receptors is a man aged 18 to 70 in good health.

The chain uses TRBV10-3 and TRBJ2-5; the TRBD2 assignment by TCRdb is unverifiable without DNA. CDR1 and CDR2 (germline): ENHRY, SYGVKD. This CDR3 spans 17 amino acids. Here the CDR3 reads CAIGAAGLAEFEETQYF.

The V call is TRBV7-3, the J call TRBJ1-1; TCRdb lists TRBD1, though no DNA is available to test this call. Germline V CDR1 and CDR2: SGHTA, FQGTGA. The CDR3 consists of 20 residues. CDR3 sequence: CASSSRRPPRAAAKNAEAFF.

The chain couples TRBV12-3 or TRBV12-4 to TRBJ2-7; TCRdb returns TRBD1, unconfirmable since there is no DNA. The CDR3 has 12 amino acids. The CDR3 sequence is CATRDAAYEQYF.

The chain carries TRBV14 and TRBJ2-1; the D gene TCRdb calls, TRBD1, cannot be checked with no DNA. Germline V gene data show CDR1 as SGHDN and CDR2 as FVKESK. The CDR3 covers 17 residues. The CDR3 is CASSPRTASFGDNEQFF.

This chain connects TRBV9 to TRBJ2-2; the D call from TCRdb, TRBD2, cannot be confirmed without DNA. Germline values: CDR1 SGDLS, CDR2 YYNGEE. The CDR3 length is 15 residues. CDR3 amino acids: CASRRGGMNTGELFF.